This entry lists 8 T cell receptor beta chains sequenced from one sample in a study of monozygotic twins with inflammatory bowel disease. TCRdb reworked the 5' RACE reads into one entry per CDR3 protein, no DNA. Its clone listing holds some 160,000 distinct CDR3 sequences. Sequencing was done on a sample of blood. The receptor source for this set is a human donor with ulcerative colitis or Crohn's disease, or a healthy co-twin of an affected twin (not recorded which).

The rearrangement uses TRBV2 and TRBJ1-6; the D call of TRBD1 rests on TCRdb alone, since no DNA is present to check it. This CDR3 region has 15 residues. CDR1 and CDR2 (germline): SNHLY, FYNNEI. Here the CDR3 reads CASRGGSGTNSPLHF.

The chain joins TRBV20-1 to TRBJ2-7; TCRdb designates TRBD2, a call that cannot be tested without DNA. CDR1 DFQATT and CDR2 SNEGSKA come from the germline V gene (reference sequence). This CDR3 region has 14 residues. The CDR3 loop reads CSALPGLNRGEQYF.

The chain links TRBV19 to TRBJ1-2; TCRdb indicates TRBD1, and absent DNA this call remains unverified. Per germline, CDR1 LNHDA and CDR2 SQIVND (reference sequence). CDR3 size: 13 residues. The CDR3 spells CASNTGTSYGYTF.

The chain carries TRBV4-1 and TRBJ2-3; no DNA is available, so the TRBD1 call from TCRdb remains unchecked. Per the germline V gene, CDR1 is MGHRA and CDR2 is YSYEKL. The CDR3 runs to 17 residues. The CDR3 here is CASSHPGAVGATDTQYF.

J is TRBJ1-5 and V is TRBV11-2. Germline V gene lookup returns CDR1 SGHAT and CDR2 FQNNGV. CDR3 length: 18 amino acids. CDR3 region: CASSVSHPLGAANQPQHF.

The chain uses TRBV18 and TRBJ1-1. Germline V CDR1 and CDR2: KGHSH, LQKENI. The CDR3 spans 16 residues. CDR3 sequence: CASSPRQGGMNTEAFF.

The chain carries TRBV7-9 and TRBJ2-5; the D gene TCRdb calls, TRBD1, cannot be checked with no DNA. There are 13 residues in the CDR3. The germline V gene encodes CDR1 SEHNR and CDR2 FQNEAQ (reference sequence). CDR3 loop: CASSFPQGETQYF.

CDR3 region: CSAPEGGVGETQYF. V and J are TRBV20-1 and TRBJ2-5; TCRdb returns TRBD2, unconfirmable since there is no DNA. This CDR3 region has 14 residues. In germline, CDR1 is DFQATT, CDR2 SNEGSKA (reference sequence).